This paragraph covers one T cell receptor (beta chain) sequence. Then a second PCR, running roughly 6 to 11 cycles, was carried out with a sample-barcoded 5' primer and a J-beta primer mix. MiXCR, applied by TCRdb to the 5' RACE reads, yields one record per CDR3 protein. The data show approximately 350,000 distinct CDR3 sequences, roughly half seen once. This sample stems from a study of blood T cells in healthy people across ages. The CDR3 runs to 13 residues. Germline loops: CDR1 SGHTA, CDR2 FQGNSA. V gave up 5 bases and J gave up 7 bases, with 15 bases separating them. Extraction yielded at least 6 micrograms of total RNA per sample.

The sequencing sample was made of blood. The TCR sequence derives from a man aged 55 to 70 in good health. This rearrangement joins TRBV7-2 to TRBJ2-7, with D maybe TRBD2 (5 bases). In nucleotides, the CDR3 is TGTGCCAGCAGCGGCTACGTGGGCGGGGAGCAGTACTTC. Translating it yields CASSGYVGGEQYF.